This T cell receptor beta chain was documented in a study of blood T cells in healthy people across ages. As to this clonotype: Since no conserved phenylalanine or tryptophan closes the CDR3, a read error is the likely cause.

This CDR3 contains 13 residues. Germline CDR1 reads SGHTA; CDR2 reads FQGNSA. Trimming took off 1 base at V and 3 bases at J, with 7 bases between the two ends. Sample-barcoded 5' priming and a J-beta primer mix drove a second PCR of roughly 7 to 11 cycles. TCRdb analysed the 5' RACE reads with MiXCR anew, one entry per CDR3 protein. The sample includes about 590,000 distinct CDR3 sequences, under 30% of them seen just once. Sequencing was performed on blood. The chain uses TRBV7-2 and TRBJ2-7; D gene ambiguous. The TCR sequence derives from a woman older than 75 in good health. CDR3 in DNA: TGTGCCAGCAGCTTAGAACCCGTCTACGAGCAGTACTGC. Translated, it gives CASSLEPVYEQYC.